This T cell receptor beta chain derives from a study of tumor T cells in aggressive B-cell lymphoma. This CDR3 spans 13 amino acids. The V end was cut by 1 base, the J end by 6 bases, with 10 bases between. The germline V gene encodes CDR1 KGHSH and CDR2 LQKENI. Assay: immunoSEQ multiplex PCR; the TCRdb copy retains only in-frame clones and omits some. The sample has 9,500 to 10,000 clones; roughly 85% are singletons. Sequencing used tumor tissue. The source of this sequence is an adult with diffuse large B cell lymphoma. This chain uses TRBV18 with TRBJ2-7; D gene ambiguous. CDR3 DNA sequence: TGTGCCAGCTCACCACTTCAGGTTGCCGAGCAGTACTTC. Protein product: CASSPLQVAEQYF.